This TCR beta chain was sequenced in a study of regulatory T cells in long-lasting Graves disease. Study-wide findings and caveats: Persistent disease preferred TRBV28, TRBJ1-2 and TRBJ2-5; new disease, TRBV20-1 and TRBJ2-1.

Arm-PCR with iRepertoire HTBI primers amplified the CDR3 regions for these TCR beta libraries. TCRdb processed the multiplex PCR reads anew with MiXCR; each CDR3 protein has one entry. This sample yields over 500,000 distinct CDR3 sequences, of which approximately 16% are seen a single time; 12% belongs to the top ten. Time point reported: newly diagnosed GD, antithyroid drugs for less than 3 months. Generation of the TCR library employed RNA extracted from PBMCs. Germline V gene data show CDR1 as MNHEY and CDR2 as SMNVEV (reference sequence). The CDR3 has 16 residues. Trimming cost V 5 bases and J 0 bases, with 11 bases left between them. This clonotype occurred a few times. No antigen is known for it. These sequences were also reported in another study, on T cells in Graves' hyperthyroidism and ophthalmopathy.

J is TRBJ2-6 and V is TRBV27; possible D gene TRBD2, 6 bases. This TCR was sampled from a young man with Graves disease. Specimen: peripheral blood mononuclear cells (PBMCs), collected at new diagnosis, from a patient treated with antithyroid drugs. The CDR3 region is CASSLAGGSGANVLTF. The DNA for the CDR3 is TGTGCCAGCAGTCTCGCCGGGGGCTCTGGGGCCAACGTCCTGACTTTC.